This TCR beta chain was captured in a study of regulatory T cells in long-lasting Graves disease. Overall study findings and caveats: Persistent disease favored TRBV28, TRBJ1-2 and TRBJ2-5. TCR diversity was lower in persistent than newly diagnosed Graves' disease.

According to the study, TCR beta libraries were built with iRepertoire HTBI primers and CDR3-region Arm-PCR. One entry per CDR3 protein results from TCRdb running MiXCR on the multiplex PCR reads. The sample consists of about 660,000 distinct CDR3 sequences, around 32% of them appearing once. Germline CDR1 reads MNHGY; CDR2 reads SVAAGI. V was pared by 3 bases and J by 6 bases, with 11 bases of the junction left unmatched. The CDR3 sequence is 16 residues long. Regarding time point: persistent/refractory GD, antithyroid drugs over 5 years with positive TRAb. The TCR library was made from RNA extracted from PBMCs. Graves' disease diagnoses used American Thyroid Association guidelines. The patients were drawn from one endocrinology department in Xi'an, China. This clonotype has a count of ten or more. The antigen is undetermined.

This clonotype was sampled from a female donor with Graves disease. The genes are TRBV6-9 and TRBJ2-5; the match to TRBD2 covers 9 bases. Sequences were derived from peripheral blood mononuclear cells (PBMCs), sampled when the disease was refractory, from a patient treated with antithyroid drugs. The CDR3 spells CASSYMTAGGSKTQYF. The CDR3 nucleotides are TGTGCCAGCAGTTACATGACAGCGGGAGGATCTAAGACCCAGTACTTC.